Included here is one TCR beta chain sequence, with context. The target of this receptor is not known. The read comes to an end 3 residues before the CDR3 does, leaving the germline J gene to fill in the end. The entry originates in a study of T cells in women clearing cervical HPV infection (dated by TCRdb to the late 2010s). A note on the overall study: Cases were roughly 24 women with histologically confirmed HPV16-related CIN3 or worse, including a couple of invasive cancers. Case blood was taken at the visit when the lesion was first identified, whereas control blood was taken when infection was no longer detected. Controls were 25 women whose single incident HPV16 infection cleared within 12 months without precancer or cancer developing. Among cases, blood sampling occurred a median of about 150 days after lesion detection, with an interquartile range of roughly 85 to 220 days. Nested within Costa Rica's Guanacaste HPV Natural History Study, an exploratory proof-of-principle case-control study compared TCR repertoires across cervical HPV16 outcomes. A median age of 34 years was observed in cases versus roughly 40 in controls, and no significant differences in baseline characteristics were found. Because only a few women had HLA typing data, the possibility that HLA type acted as a confounder could not be ruled out. As quality controls, five blinded duplicates were added to each group, bringing the total to roughly 60 samples made up of around 50 participants and approximately ten replicates. The parent cohort enrolled about 9,700 women aged 18 or older in Guanacaste, Costa Rica, in about 1993 to 1994 and followed the women for roughly seven years. Cases and controls were matched on year of sample collection and on age within five years. The investigation overall reported the following: Because the number of T cells in each sample was unknown, differences in richness could reflect differing T-cell content rather than repertoire biology. TRBV6-7 relative abundance was lower in cases than in controls (0.11% versus 0.16%; Bonferroni P = 0.0008). By combining richness with V gene abundances, random forest classifiers separated cases from controls with an estimated AUC of roughly 0.8. Across sequencing depths, CIN3+ cases showed significantly higher TCR repertoire richness than controls, but evenness did not differ between the groups. Because of the cross-sectional design, the study could not determine whether the associations came before infection or resulted from infection, and neither effector/memory subsets nor HPV-specific T cells were isolated.

TCR beta CDR3 regions were amplified by multiplex PCR using the immunoSEQ assay from an average of around 1,200 ng genomic DNA per sample. The assay corrected primer bias using a complete synthetic TCR repertoire to establish an amplification baseline. The amplicons were sequenced using the Illumina platform. The authors' pipeline ran thus. Error correction of the sequences involved clustering with frequency ratios plus a modified nearest-neighbor algorithm, after which the sequences were analyzed in the immunoSEQ Analyzer using IMGT gene definitions. At each rarefaction depth, TCR richness and evenness were averaged across 20 rarefaction repeats, and any sample with fewer sequences than the depth was left out. Wilcoxon rank sum tests with FDR correction were used to compare V, D and J gene relative abundances between the groups. Blinded duplicates gave an intraclass correlation of 95.6% for TCR richness and an average of around 83% across 66 gene segments. Here the immuneACCESS table is served through TCRdb, limited to in-frame sequences with V and J called. Missing clones are a known gap in these copies; in checked studies unresolved V genes cover under half, and the rest lacks a known reason. Clone size and V and J calls were adopted from that table, with D and trimming inferred from the DNA. The sample table holds over 45,000 clones. About 1.5% of the sample comes from the top ten.

Every participant had a single incident cervical HPV16 infection, and prevalent HPV16 infections were excluded. Cervical HPV DNA was detected with MY09/MY11 PCR, and genotyping was done with dot-blot hybridization. Approximately 16 mL of heparinized blood were centrifuged, and the buffy coat was aliquoted, frozen at -30°C, then stored at -80°C. QIAGEN kits were used to extract genomic DNA from the buffy coat specimens. Deletion took 3 bases off V and 5 bases off J, with a span of 11 bases between the germline ends. The cysteine opens and the phenylalanine closes a CDR3 of 13 amino acids. Of the CDR3's DNA, 30 bases were read; they are in frame from base 1. CDR1 and CDR2, per the germline V gene (reference sequence), are DFQATT and SNEGSKA.

This clonotype was obtained from a woman aged 18-70 years with a cervical HPV16 infection that either progressed to CIN3+ or cleared (not recorded which). Sequenced input: blood buffy coat. In this chain, TRBV20-1 is recombined with TRBJ1-5; the D gene is perhaps TRBD1, on 6 matching bases. CDR3 reads: CSASRDNYQPQHF. The CDR3 DNA, read in part, is TGCAGTGCTAGCCGGGACAACTATCAGCCC.